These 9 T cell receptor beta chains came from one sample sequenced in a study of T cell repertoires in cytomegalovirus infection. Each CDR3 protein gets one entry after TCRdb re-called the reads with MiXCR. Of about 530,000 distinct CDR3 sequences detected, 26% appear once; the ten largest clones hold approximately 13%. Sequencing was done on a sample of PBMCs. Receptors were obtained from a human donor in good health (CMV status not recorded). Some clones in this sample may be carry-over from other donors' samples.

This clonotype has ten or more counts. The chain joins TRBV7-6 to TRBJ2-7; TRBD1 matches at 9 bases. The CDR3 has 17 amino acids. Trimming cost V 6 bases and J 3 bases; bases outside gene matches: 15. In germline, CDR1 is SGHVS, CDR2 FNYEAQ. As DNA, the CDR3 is TGTGCCAGCAGTTCCCTTTCCGGGACAGGGTCGGTCTACGAGCAGTACTTC. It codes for CASSSLSGTGSVYEQYF.

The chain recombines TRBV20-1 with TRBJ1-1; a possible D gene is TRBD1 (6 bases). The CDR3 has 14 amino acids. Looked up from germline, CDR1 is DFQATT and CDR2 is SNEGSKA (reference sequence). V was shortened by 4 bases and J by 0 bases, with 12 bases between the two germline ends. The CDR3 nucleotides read TGCAGTGCTACCCGTGGGGGCTTGAACACTGAAGCTTTCTTT. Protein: CSATRGGLNTEAFF.

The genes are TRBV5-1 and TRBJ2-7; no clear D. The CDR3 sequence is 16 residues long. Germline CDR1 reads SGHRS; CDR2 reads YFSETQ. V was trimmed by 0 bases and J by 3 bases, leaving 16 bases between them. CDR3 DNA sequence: TGCGCCAGCAGCTTGGGTGGGTTGGCCTCTTTCTACGAGCAGTACTTC. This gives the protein CASSLGGLASFYEQYF.

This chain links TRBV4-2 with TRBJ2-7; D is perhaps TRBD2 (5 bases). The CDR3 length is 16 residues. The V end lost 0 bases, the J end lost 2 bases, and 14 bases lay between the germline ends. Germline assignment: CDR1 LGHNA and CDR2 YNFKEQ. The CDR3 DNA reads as TGTGCCAGCAGCCAAGACCGGGTAGCGCCTACCTACGAGCAGTACTTC. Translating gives CASSQDRVAPTYEQYF.

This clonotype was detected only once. CDR3 DNA: TGCGCCAGCAGCCAATGGGGGAACTCTGGAAACACCATATATTTT. Translated, it gives CASSQWGNSGNTIYF. The chain uses TRBV4-1 and TRBJ1-3, with D perhaps matching TRBD1 (5 bases). Per the germline V gene, CDR1 is MGHRA and CDR2 is YSYEKL. The V and J ends lost 2 bases and 0 bases respectively, with 8 bases between them. The CDR3 sequence is 15 residues long.

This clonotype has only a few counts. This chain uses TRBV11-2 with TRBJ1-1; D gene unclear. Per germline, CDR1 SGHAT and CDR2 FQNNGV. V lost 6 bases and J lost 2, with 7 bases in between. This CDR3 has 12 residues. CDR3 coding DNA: TGTGCCAGCAGGTTCAGTAACACTGAAGCTTTCTTT. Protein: CASRFSNTEAFF.

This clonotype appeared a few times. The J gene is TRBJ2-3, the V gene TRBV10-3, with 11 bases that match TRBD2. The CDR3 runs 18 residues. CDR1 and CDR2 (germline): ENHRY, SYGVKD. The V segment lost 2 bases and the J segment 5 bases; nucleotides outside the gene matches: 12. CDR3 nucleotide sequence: TGTGCCATCAGTGAGAACCCGGAACTAGCGGGAGTCAAAGATACGCAGTATTTT. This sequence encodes CAISENPELAGVKDTQYF.

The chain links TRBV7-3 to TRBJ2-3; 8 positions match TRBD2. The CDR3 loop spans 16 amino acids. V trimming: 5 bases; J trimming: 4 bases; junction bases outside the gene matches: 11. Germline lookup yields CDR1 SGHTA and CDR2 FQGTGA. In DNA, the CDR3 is TGTGCCAGCAGCCCAAGCGGGGGCGCGGCCCCAGATACGCAGTATTTT. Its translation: CASSPSGGAAPDTQYF.

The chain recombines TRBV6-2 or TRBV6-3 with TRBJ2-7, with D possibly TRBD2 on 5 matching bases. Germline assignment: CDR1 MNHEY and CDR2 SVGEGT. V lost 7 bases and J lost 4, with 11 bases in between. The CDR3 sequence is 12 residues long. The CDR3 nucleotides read TGTGCCAGCACCCCGGGAAAATACGAGCAGTACGTC. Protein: CASTPGKYEQYV.